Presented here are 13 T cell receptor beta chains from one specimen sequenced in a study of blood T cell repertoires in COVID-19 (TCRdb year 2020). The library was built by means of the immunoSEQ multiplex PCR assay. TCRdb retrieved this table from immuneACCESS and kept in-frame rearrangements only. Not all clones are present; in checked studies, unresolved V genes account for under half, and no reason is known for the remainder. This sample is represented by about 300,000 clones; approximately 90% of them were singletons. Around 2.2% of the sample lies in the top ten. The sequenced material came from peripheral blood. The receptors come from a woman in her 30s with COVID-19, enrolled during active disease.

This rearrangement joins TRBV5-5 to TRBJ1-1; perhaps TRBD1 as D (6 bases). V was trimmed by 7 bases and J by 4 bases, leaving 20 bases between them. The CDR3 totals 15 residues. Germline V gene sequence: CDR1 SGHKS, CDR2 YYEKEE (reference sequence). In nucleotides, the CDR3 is TGTGCCAGCCTCTGGAGGGGGGGGGCTGGCACTGAAGCTTTCTTT. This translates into CASLWRGGAGTEAFF. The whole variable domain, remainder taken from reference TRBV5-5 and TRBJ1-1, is DAGVTQSPTHLIKTRGQQVTLRCSPISGHKSVSWYQQVLGQGPQFIFQYYEKEERGRGNFPDRFSARQFPNYSSELNVNALLLGDSALYLCASLWRGGAGTEAFFGQGTRLTVV.

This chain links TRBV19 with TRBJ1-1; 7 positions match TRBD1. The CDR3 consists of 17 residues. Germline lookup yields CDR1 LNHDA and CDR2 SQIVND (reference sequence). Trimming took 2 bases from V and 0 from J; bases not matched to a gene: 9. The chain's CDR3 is CASSISDQGGLNTEAFF. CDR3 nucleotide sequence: TGTGCCAGTAGTATAAGCGACCAAGGGGGCTTGAACACTGAAGCTTTCTTT.

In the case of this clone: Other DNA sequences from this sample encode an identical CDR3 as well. The CDR3, as DNA: TGCGCCAGCAGCTTGGAGGCTAGCGGGAGAGGGGAGACCCAGTACTTC. Its protein product is CASSLEASGRGETQYF. This chain links TRBV5-1 with TRBJ2-5; 10 bases line up with TRBD2. V shed 0 bases, J shed 5 bases, and the junction held 7 bases outside the gene matches. Germline values: CDR1 SGHRS, CDR2 YFSETQ. This CDR3 is 16 amino acids long.

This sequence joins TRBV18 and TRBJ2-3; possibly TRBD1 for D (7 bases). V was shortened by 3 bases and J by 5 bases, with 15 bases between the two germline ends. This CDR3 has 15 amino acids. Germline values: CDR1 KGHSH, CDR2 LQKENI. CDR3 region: CASSPYTGEVDTQYF. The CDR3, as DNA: TGTGCCAGCTCACCGTATACAGGGGAGGTAGATACGCAGTATTTT.

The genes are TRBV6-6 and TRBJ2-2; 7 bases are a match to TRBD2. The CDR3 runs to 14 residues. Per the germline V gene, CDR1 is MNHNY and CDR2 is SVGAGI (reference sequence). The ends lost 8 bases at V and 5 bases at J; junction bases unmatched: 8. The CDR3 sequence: CASGSSGETGELFF. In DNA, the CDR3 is TGTGCCAGCGGCTCTAGCGGTGAGACCGGGGAGCTGTTTTTT.

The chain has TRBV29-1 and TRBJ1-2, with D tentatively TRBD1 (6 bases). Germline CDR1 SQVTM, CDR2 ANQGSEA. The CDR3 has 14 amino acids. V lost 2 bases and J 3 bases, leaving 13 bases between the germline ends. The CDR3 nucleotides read TGCAGCGTTGAAAAAACAGGGATGGACTATGGCTACACCTTC. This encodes CSVEKTGMDYGYTF.

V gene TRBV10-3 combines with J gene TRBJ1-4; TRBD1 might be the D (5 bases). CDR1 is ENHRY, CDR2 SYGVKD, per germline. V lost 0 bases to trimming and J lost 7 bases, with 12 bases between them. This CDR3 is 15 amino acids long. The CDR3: CAISESRVGSEKLFF. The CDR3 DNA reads TGTGCCATCAGTGAGTCCAGGGTAGGGTCTGAAAAACTGTTTTTT.

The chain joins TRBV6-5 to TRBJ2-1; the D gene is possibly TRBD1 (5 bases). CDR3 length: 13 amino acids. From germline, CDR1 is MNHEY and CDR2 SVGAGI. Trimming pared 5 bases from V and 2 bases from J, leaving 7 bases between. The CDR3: CASSPGPYNEQFF. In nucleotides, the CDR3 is TGTGCCAGCAGTCCAGGGCCCTACAATGAGCAGTTCTTC.

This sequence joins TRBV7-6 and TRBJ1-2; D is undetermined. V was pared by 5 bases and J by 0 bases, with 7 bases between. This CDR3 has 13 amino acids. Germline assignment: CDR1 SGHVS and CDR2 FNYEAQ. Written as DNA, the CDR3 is TGTGCCAGCAGCGCGGTCCCTAACTATGGCTACACCTTC. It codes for CASSAVPNYGYTF.

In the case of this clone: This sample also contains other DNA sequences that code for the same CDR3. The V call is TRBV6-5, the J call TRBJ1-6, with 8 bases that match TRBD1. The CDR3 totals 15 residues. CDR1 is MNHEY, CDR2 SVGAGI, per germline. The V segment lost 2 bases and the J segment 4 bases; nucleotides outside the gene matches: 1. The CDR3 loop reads CASSYRQGYNSPLHF. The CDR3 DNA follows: TGTGCCAGCAGTTACCGACAGGGGTATAATTCACCCCTCCACTTT.

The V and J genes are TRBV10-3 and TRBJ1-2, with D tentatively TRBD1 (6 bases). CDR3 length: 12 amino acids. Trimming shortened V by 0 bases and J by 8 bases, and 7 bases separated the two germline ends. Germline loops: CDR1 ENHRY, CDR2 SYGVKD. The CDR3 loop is CAISESGHGYTF. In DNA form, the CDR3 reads TGTGCCATCAGTGAGTCGGGACACGGCTACACCTTC.

CDR3 amino acids: CAWSVLAGGSNEQFF. DNA for the CDR3: TGTGCCTGGAGTGTTCTAGCGGGAGGATCCAATGAGCAGTTCTTC. This chain links TRBV30 with TRBJ2-1, with TRBD2 matching over 11 bases. The germline gives CDR1 GTSNPN, CDR2 SVGIG (reference sequence). V shed 0 bases and J 6 bases; nucleotides not matched to a gene: 4. The CDR3 loop spans 15 amino acids.

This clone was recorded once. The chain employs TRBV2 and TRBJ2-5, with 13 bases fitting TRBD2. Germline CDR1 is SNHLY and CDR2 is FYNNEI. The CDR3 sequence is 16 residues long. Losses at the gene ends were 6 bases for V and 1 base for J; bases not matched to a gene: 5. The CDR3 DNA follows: TGTGCCAGCAGACGGACTAGCGGGAGAATCCAAGAGACCCAGTACTTC. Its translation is CASRRTSGRIQETQYF.